Here is one T cell receptor beta chain with its context. No antigen is known for it. These data come from a study of response to subunit inactivated influenza vaccine. Regarding the study as a whole: After each seasonal influenza vaccination, few new T cells are recruited, the authors suggested.

Germline CDR1 and CDR2: LGHDT and YNNKEL (reference sequence). The CDR3 contains 18 residues. Trimming pared 0 bases from V and 5 bases from J, leaving 22 bases between. A single record per CDR3 protein comes from TCRdb applying MiXCR to the RT-PCR reads. Of 750,000 to 850,000 distinct CDR3 sequences in the sample, around 18% were seen once. The sample here was PBMCs from blood, taken 5 days after vaccination. The sequence was collected from a man in his forties or fifties who received an inactivated influenza vaccine. The V gene is TRBV3-1, the J gene TRBJ1-1; TRBD1 might be the D (5 bases). In DNA, the CDR3 is TGTGCCAGCAGCCAAGATGAAGGGGCGGAGTATGTTCGGACTGAAGCTTTCTTT. As protein: CASSQDEGAEYVRTEAFF.